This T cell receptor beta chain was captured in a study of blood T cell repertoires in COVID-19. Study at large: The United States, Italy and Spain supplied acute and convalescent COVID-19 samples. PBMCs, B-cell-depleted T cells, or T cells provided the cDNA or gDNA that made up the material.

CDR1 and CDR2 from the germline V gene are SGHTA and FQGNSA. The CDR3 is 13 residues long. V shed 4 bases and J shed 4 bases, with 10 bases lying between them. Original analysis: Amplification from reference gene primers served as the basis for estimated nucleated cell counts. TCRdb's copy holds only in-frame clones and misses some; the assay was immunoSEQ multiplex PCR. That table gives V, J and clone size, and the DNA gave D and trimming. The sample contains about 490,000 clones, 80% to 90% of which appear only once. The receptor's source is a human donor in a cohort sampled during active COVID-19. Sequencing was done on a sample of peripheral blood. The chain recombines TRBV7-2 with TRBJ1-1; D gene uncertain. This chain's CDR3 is CASSSSPGTEAFF. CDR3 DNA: TGTGCCAGCAGCTCCTCTCCGGGCACTGAAGCTTTCTTT.